In its sample, the clone carrying this T cell receptor beta chain was seen a few times. Its antigen is not identified. Trimming took 3 bases from V and 5 from J; bases not matched to a gene: 10. CDR1 and CDR2 from the germline V gene are SGHRS and YFSETQ. The CDR3 length is 16 residues. The sample belongs to a study of cytomegalovirus exposure and HLA in healthy donors. Findings and caveats of the study: Confirmation in vitro established that three CMV-associated chains were specific for CMV antigens.

The PCR ran on 60 Vbeta and 13 Jbeta primers. The protocol was immunoSEQ multiplex PCR, while the TCRdb copy is restricted to in-frame clones and leaves out a portion. The repertoire holds 100,000 or so clones, with roughly an eighth as singletons. This receptor was identified in a man in his forties in good health and CMV-seropositive. J is TRBJ2-1 and V is TRBV5-1; 8 nucleotides agree with TRBD2. Source material: PBMCs. CDR3 DNA: TGCGCCAGCAGCTCCCAGCCAGCGGGAGCGGACAATGAGCAGTTCTTC. Translated, it gives CASSSQPAGADNEQFF.